The text below deals with one T cell receptor beta chain. Using immunoSEQ multiplex PCR, the repertoire was profiled, and TCRdb retains in-frame clones only, with some absent. The profile shows some 660,000 clones, about 87% of them singletons. The sample is drawn from a study of shared T cell receptors in the human thymus. Germline V lookup: CDR1 MDHEN, CDR2 SYDVKM. The CDR3 has 15 residues. Losses at the gene ends were 3 bases for V and 0 bases for J; bases not matched to a gene: 0. This same sample was also taken into another study, of human thymus T cells. In that study: Donors were healthy Finnish infants having corrective surgery for congenital heart defects. Thymus pieces cut out during corrective heart surgery were the tissue that was used. Within thymic and blood repertoires, V and J gene usage appeared to be biased. There were highly overlapping thymic repertoires among unrelated individuals, as related research reported.

The genes are TRBV28 and TRBJ2-7, with 12 bases aligning to TRBD2. The origin of this receptor is a boy under two years old with a congenital heart defect. Sequencing input: thymocytes. The CDR3 here is CASSLTSGSSYEQYF. CDR3 nucleotides: TGTGCCAGCAGTTTGACTAGCGGGAGCTCCTACGAGCAGTACTTC.